This T cell receptor (beta chain) was found in a study of T cells after yellow fever vaccination. On the study more broadly: SMART-Seq v4 Ultra Low Input prepared libraries from low-cell fractions. Study-level findings and limits: At around 96% for CD4 and approximately 89% for CD8, most primary-vaccination clones showed up again after the booster. The appearance of a small share of clonotypes in both CD4 and CD8 compartments was observed.

The TCR cDNA carried a universal primer site and UMIs from 5'RACE template switching. One entry per CDR3 protein results from TCRdb running MiXCR on the 5' RACE reads. The sample lists 150,000 to 200,000 distinct CDR3 sequences; about 10% were seen once. The CDR3 sequence is 13 residues long. Germline V gives CDR1 ENHRY, CDR2 SYGVKD. V was clipped by 2 bases and J by 5 bases, with 6 bases between them. Notes on this clonotype: Its specificity is not known.

Source: CD8+ T cells sorted from PBMCs, taken 15 days after the yellow fever booster vaccination. This TCR was recovered from a man in his late teens or twenties who received the YFV17D yellow fever vaccine. The chain is built from TRBV10-3 and TRBJ2-2; D is unresolved. The CDR3 bases are TGTGCCATCAGTGAGGCTCTTACCGGGGAGCTGTTTTTT. It is translated as CAISEALTGELFF.